One and the same sample provided the 3 T cell receptor beta chains below, sequenced in a study of cytomegalovirus exposure and HLA in healthy donors. Primers for the PCR totalled 60 Vbeta and 13 Jbeta. Data came from immunoSEQ multiplex PCR; TCRdb stores just in-frame clones and leaves some out. The sample has roughly 96,000 clones, 65% to 85% seen once. The sequencing input was PBMCs. All receptors come from a woman between 65 and 79 years old in good health and CMV-seropositive.

The V and J genes are TRBV4-1 and TRBJ2-5, with 8 bases aligning to TRBD2. V lost 0 bases to trimming and J lost 1 base; unmatched junction nucleotides: 10. This CDR3 region has 18 residues. In germline, CDR1 is MGHRA, CDR2 YSYEKL. Written as DNA, the CDR3 is TGCGCCAGCAGCCAAGATCGGTCGGGGGGGGCCTTCCAAGAGACCCAGTACTTC. It translates to CASSQDRSGGAFQETQYF.

The J gene is TRBJ2-1, the V gene TRBV2, with TRBD2 identical over 8 bases. In germline, CDR1 is SNHLY, CDR2 FYNNEI. The V and J ends lost 6 bases and 3 bases, in that order; junction bases with no gene match: 7. The CDR3 is 15 amino acids. This chain's CDR3 is CASSPRGGVYNEQFF. The CDR3, as DNA: TGTGCCAGCAGCCCCCGGGGGGGAGTCTACAATGAGCAGTTCTTC.

The chain couples TRBV2 to TRBJ2-7; the D gene is possibly TRBD2 (6 bases). The CDR3 is made up of 14 amino acids. V lost 6 bases, J lost 9 bases, and 21 bases lay in between. Germline V gives CDR1 SNHLY, CDR2 FYNNEI. The CDR3 DNA sequence: TGTGCCAGCAGAGGAAAGGGACTTGACTCACGGCAGTACTTC. Amino acid sequence: CASRGKGLDSRQYF. Filled out from reference TRBV2 and TRBJ2-7, the complete variable domain reads EPEVTQTPSHQVTQMGQEVILRCVPISNHLYFYWYRQILGQKVEFLVSFYNNEISEKSEIFDDQFSVERPDGSNFTLKIRSTKLEDSAMYFCASRGKGLDSRQYFGPGTRLTVT.